This TCR beta chain was identified in a study of T cells after yellow fever vaccination. Across the whole study: SMART-Seq v4 Ultra Low Input handled preparation of low-cell-number fractions.

Study-wide findings and caveats: A weaker secondary response peaked on day 5, the primary on day 15. Most primary-vaccination clones reappeared after the booster (about 95% CD4, approximately 88% CD8).

Each CDR3 protein gets one entry after TCRdb re-called the 5' RACE reads with MiXCR. This repertoire shows hundreds of thousands of distinct CDR3 sequences, 12% found once; its top ten account for approximately 15%. Between the trimmed V and J ends, which lost 3 bases and 4 bases, there was a span of 21 bases. Per germline, CDR1 SGHTA and CDR2 FQGNSA. The CDR3 is 17 amino acids. This clonotype was recorded at least ten times. Its antigen is not known. The chain couples TRBV7-2 to TRBJ1-1; D perhaps matches TRBD1 (5 bases). The input for sequencing was PBMCs, taken on the day of the yellow fever booster vaccination. The sequence was collected from a man aged 30 to 39 who received the YFV17D yellow fever vaccine. The CDR3 DNA sequence: TGTGCCAGCAGCTTCAGTAGGGGTGGTGTTCGTGGCACTGAAGCTTTCTTT. This translates into CASSFSRGGVRGTEAFF.